The T cell receptor beta chain under discussion was sequenced for a study of shared clonotypes between healthy human individuals. The germline CDR1 and CDR2 sequences are LNHNV and YYDKDF (reference sequence). V was clipped by 0 bases and J by 6 bases; unmatched bases: 7. CDR3 length equals 17 residues. Clones were read by immunoSEQ multiplex PCR, and TCRdb kept only the in-frame ones, dropping some. The data hold hundreds of thousands of clones, with roughly 79% observed a single time. The specimen sequenced was PBMCs. The TCR originated in a woman between 40 and 50 years old in good health. Some clones in this sample may be carry-over from other donors' samples. The rearrangement links TRBV15 to TRBJ2-2, with 10 bases identical to TRBD2. The DNA for the CDR3 is TGTGCCACCAGCAGAGATCGTAGCGGGAGGCGGGCCGGGGAGCTGTTTTTT. Amino acid sequence: CATSRDRSGRRAGELFF.